A single T cell receptor (beta chain) is shown here with its context. The repertoire was sequenced with immunoSEQ multiplex PCR; TCRdb's copy has only in-frame clones and lacks some. The sample holds more than 40,000 clones, roughly three quarters seen once. The sample belongs to a study of T cells in tumors after PD-1 blockade. Study-level background: No patient had prior checkpoint blockade, systemic immunosuppression, or radiotherapy within 4 weeks. Peripheral blood samples averaged around 40,000 unique clonotypes and about 110,000 templates.

The V and J ends lost 0 bases and 7 bases respectively, with 13 bases between them. The CDR3 sequence is 15 residues long. Germline V gene data show CDR1 as LNHNV and CDR2 as YYDKDF (reference sequence). Genomic DNA template from tumor biopsies or peripheral blood, roughly 616 ng to 6,500 ng input. This sequence originates from a human donor with advanced basal cell or squamous cell carcinoma (not recorded which). The input for sequencing was PBMCs, taken before anti-PD-1 therapy. V and J are TRBV15 and TRBJ1-5, with no clear D. This CDR3 reads CATSRDPQKRQPQHF. Here the CDR3 DNA reads TGTGCCACCAGCAGAGATCCACAGAAGAGACAGCCCCAGCATTTT. Together with reference TRBV15 and TRBJ1-5, the CDR3 gives the full variable domain: DAMVIQNPRYQVTQFGKPVTLSCSQTLNHNVMYWYQQKSSQAPKLLFHYYDKDFNNEADTPDNFQSRRPNTSFCFLDIRSPGLGDTAMYLCATSRDPQKRQPQHFGDGTRLSIL.